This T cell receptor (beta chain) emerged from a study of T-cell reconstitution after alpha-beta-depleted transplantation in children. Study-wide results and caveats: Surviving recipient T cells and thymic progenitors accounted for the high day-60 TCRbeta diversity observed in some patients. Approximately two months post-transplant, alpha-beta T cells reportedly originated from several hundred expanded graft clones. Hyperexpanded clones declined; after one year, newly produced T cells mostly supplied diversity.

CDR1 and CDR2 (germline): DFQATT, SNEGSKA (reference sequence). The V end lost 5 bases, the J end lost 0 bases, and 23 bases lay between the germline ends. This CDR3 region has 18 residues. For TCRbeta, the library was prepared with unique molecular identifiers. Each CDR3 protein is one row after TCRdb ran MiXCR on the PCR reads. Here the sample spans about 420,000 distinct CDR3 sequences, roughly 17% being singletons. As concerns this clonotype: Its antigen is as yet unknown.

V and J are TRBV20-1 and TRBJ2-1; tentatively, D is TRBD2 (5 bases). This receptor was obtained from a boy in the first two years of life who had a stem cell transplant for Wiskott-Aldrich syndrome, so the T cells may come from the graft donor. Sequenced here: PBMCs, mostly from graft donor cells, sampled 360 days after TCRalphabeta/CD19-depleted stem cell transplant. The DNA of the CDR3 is TGCAGTGCTCAGAGCCCTAGCTCAGGATCCTTCTCCTACAATGAGCAGTTCTTC. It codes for CSAQSPSSGSFSYNEQFF.